This T cell receptor beta chain was retrieved from a study of T cells in localized non-small cell lung cancer. Study-wide results and caveats: Tumor samples were not multi-region, leaving intratumor heterogeneity unexcluded. Uninvolved adjacent lung showed the highest T cell clonality, exceeding tumor. Longer overall survival was associated with a higher density of T cells in the blood.

Notes on this clone: Its specificity is unknown.

Using immunoSEQ multiplex PCR, the repertoire was profiled, and TCRdb retains in-frame clones only, with some absent. The data hold 8,000 or so clones, with around 93% observed a single time. CDR3 size: 15 residues. Germline CDR1 reads SGHAT; CDR2 reads FQNNGV. J lost 4 bases, V lost 3 bases, and 5 bases had no gene match. This clonotype was sampled from a woman aged 40-75 years with stage I lung adenocarcinoma. The sample was peripheral blood, taken before any cancer treatment. This chain joins TRBV11-2 and TRBJ2-1; TRBD1 matches at 8 bases. CDR3 nucleotide sequence: TGTGCCAGCAGCTTCGGACAGGGCTTGTACAATGAGCAGTTCTTC. Its translation is CASSFGQGLYNEQFF.